The T cell receptor beta chain described here comes from a study of cytomegalovirus exposure and HLA in healthy donors. This CDR3 contains 13 residues. Trimming took 4 bases from V and 0 from J, leaving 6 bases between them. The germline CDR1 and CDR2 sequences are MNHNS and SASEGT. By share of the sample, this clone is medium-sized. Primers: 60 Vbeta forward and 13 Jbeta reverse. Assay used: immunoSEQ multiplex PCR; TCRdb lists only in-frame clones, some missing. The data show fewer than 250,000 clones, approximately 80% seen once. The sequencing input was PBMCs. This clonotype was sampled from a man aged 35-49 years in good health and CMV-seropositive. The rearrangement links TRBV6-1 to TRBJ2-5; D is possibly TRBD2 (6 bases). The CDR3 bases are TGTGCCAGCAGTGGGGACTACCAAGAGACCCAGTACTTC. It codes for CASSGDYQETQYF.